Reported below is one T cell receptor beta chain. This sample was included in a study of cytomegalovirus exposure and HLA in healthy donors. PCR involved 60 Vbeta and 13 Jbeta primers. Only in-frame clones appear in the TCRdb table, and some are missing; sequencing was by immunoSEQ multiplex PCR. The table records some 100,000 clones, 81% of them present only once. V dropped 6 bases and J dropped 5; count of bases not matched to a gene: 10. The germline V gene encodes CDR1 MDHEN and CDR2 SYDVKM. The CDR3 spans 15 residues. This receptor was identified in a woman aged 30 to 39 in good health and CMV-seronegative. Specimen: PBMCs. This sequence joins TRBV28 and TRBJ2-3; TRBD1 matches at 8 bases. The CDR3 DNA sequence: TGTGCCAGCAGCCTAACCCGGACAGGGAGAGATACGCAGTATTTT. Its protein is CASSLTRTGRDTQYF. Looking up the rest from reference TRBV28 and TRBJ2-3 gives the full variable domain: DVKVTQSSRYLVKRTGEKVFLECVQDMDHENMFWYRQDPGLGLRLIYFSYDVKMKEKGDIPEGYSVSREKKERFSLILESASTNQTSMYLCASSLTRTGRDTQYFGPGTRLTVL.